Each of the 9 T cell receptor beta chains below was sequenced from the same sample in a study of beta chain features in type 1 diabetes (dated by TCRdb to 2016 to 2019). Library generation was performed with the immunoSEQ multiplex PCR assay. The entire isolated RNA was reverse transcribed using the High Capacity cDNA Reverse Transcription Kit, and thus expressed TCRB transcripts were sequenced. The clones in this table, taken by TCRdb from immuneACCESS, are in-frame only. Not every clone is retained; where verified, under half of the shortfall comes from an unresolved V gene, and the cause of the rest is unknown. This sample comprises 160,000 or so clones, 8% to 9.5% of them detected only once. The ten top clones hold over 0.45% of the sample. Their antigen targets remain unknown. The paper's findings and limits, for the study overall: A moderate but significant shortening of TCRB CDR3 length was observed in type 1 diabetes patients in all four CD4+ subsets.

The sample comprised central memory CD4+ T cells from blood. These receptors were obtained from a woman aged 18-35 years with type 1 diabetes.

This clone came up a few times. This rearrangement joins TRBV30 to TRBJ1-2; no firm D call. Deletions cut 0 bases from V and 4 bases from J, with 9 bases between. CDR1 is GTSNPN and CDR2 is SVGIG in the germline V gene (reference sequence). The CDR3 loop spans 13 amino acids. The CDR3 spells CAWSVRGGYGYTF. As DNA, the CDR3 is TGTGCCTGGAGTGTACGGGGAGGCTATGGCTACACCTTC. Based on the CDR3 plus reference TRBV30 and TRBJ1-2, the full variable domain is SQTIHQWPATLVQPVGSPLSLECTVEGTSNPNLYWYRQAAGRGLQLLFYSVGIGQISSEVPQNLSASRPQDRQFILSSKKLLLSDSGFYLCAWSVRGGYGYTFGSGTRLTVV.

This chain joins TRBV4-3 and TRBJ1-1; D is ambiguous. CDR1 and CDR2 from the germline V gene are LGHNA and YSLEER. The germline V and J ends were trimmed by 0 bases and 2 bases, with 7 bases remaining between them. The CDR3 contains 14 residues. CDR3 sequence reads: CASSQDKRNTEAFF. As DNA, the CDR3 is TGCGCCAGCAGCCAAGATAAGAGAAACACTGAAGCTTTCTTT.

The V call is TRBV27, the J call TRBJ2-7, with a tentative D call TRBD1 (5 bases). Germline V CDR1 and CDR2: MNHEY, SMNVEV (reference sequence). V lost 6 bases, J lost 5 bases, and 20 bases lay in between. The CDR3 spans 15 residues. CDR3 protein: CASSPDTHRKDEQYF. In DNA form, the CDR3 reads TGTGCCAGCAGCCCCGACACGCACAGGAAAGACGAGCAGTACTTC.

This clone appeared a few times. The rearrangement joins TRBV7-2 to TRBJ2-7, with TRBD2 matching 12 bases. Germline-derived CDR1 and CDR2 are SGHTA and FQGNSA. The CDR3 is 15 amino acids. V lost 6 bases and J lost 1; bases outside the gene matches: 4. Written as DNA, the CDR3 is TGTGCCAGCAGACGGGGGACTAGCGGGTCCTACGAGCAGTACTTC. Protein: CASRRGTSGSYEQYF.

The table lists this clone with a few counts. This rearrangement joins TRBV7-2 to TRBJ1-4; 8 nucleotides match TRBD1. The V gene end was trimmed by 5 bases and the J gene end by 5 bases; junction bases not matched to a gene: 10. In germline, CDR1 is SGHTA, CDR2 FQGNSA. The CDR3 loop spans 16 amino acids. DNA for the CDR3: TGTGCCAGCAGCCCAGACCGGGACAGGCGGAATGAAAAACTGTTTTTT. Its translation: CASSPDRDRRNEKLFF. The whole variable domain, filled in from reference TRBV7-2 and TRBJ1-4, reads GAGVSQSPSNKVTEKGKDVELRCDPISGHTALYWYRQSLGQGLEFLIYFQGNSAPDKSGLPSDRFSAERTGGSVSTLTIQRTQQEDSAVYLCASSPDRDRRNEKLFFGSGTQLSVL.

This CDR3 is CSVGGPLYEQYF. CDR3 in DNA: TGCAGCGTCGGCGGGCCCCTCTACGAGCAGTACTTC. This sequence joins TRBV29-1 and TRBJ2-7; D may be TRBD2 (5 bases). Germline CDR1 SQVTM, CDR2 ANQGSEA. The CDR3 has 12 residues. Trimming cost V 6 bases and J 3 bases, with 12 bases left between them.

The chain uses TRBV11-3 and TRBJ2-1; 10 nucleotides agree with TRBD2. Trimming at V came to 0 bases and at J to 6 bases, leaving 5 bases not matched to a gene. This CDR3 has 16 residues. Germline assignment: CDR1 SGHNT and CDR2 YENEEA. The CDR3 spells CASSLEGGLAINEQFF. The CDR3 nucleotides are TGTGCCAGCAGCTTAGAGGGGGGACTAGCGATCAATGAGCAGTTCTTC.

The chain carries TRBV19 and TRBJ2-5, with 8 bases that match TRBD1. The CDR3 consists of 14 residues. Germline CDR1 is LNHDA and CDR2 is SQIVND (reference sequence). Trimming took 5 bases from V and 2 from J; bases not matched to a gene: 4. CDR3 coding DNA: TGTGCCAGTAGTGCCGGGACAGGACAAGAGACCCAGTACTTC. As protein: CASSAGTGQETQYF.

The J gene is TRBJ2-1, the V gene TRBV5-6, with 10 nucleotides matching TRBD1. The CDR3 is 15 amino acids. Germline CDR1 is SGHDT and CDR2 is YYEEEE. V was pared by 4 bases and J by 10 bases, with 11 bases of the junction left unmatched. CDR3 bases: TGTGCCAGCAGCCCAGCCGGGACAGGGGTAAGAGAGCAGTTCTTC. Its translation: CASSPAGTGVREQFF.